This T cell receptor (beta chain) was obtained from a study of blood T cell repertoires in COVID-19. Overall study: Acute and convalescent COVID-19 samples came from the United States, Italy and Spain. Sources were T cells, B-cell-depleted T cells, or PBMCs; the material itself was cDNA or gDNA.

Per the authors' pipeline: Quantification of nucleated cells was approximated via reference gene primer amplification. The protocol was immunoSEQ multiplex PCR, while the TCRdb copy is restricted to in-frame clones and leaves out a portion. Clone size and V and J calls were adopted from that table, with D and trimming inferred from the DNA. The repertoire consists of hundreds of thousands of clones, with roughly nine tenths occurring once and the leading ten covering about 2.2%. Losses at the gene ends were 1 base for V and 2 bases for J; bases not matched to a gene: 6. Germline V lookup: CDR1 LGHNA, CDR2 YSLEER. The length of the CDR3 is 17 residues.

The sequencing sample was made of peripheral blood. This TCR was sampled from a woman aged 45-59 years with acute or convalescent COVID-19. This chain links TRBV4-3 with TRBJ2-2; the match to TRBD1 covers 8 bases. CDR3 protein: CASSQARTGINTGELFF. CDR3 in DNA: TGCGCCAGCAGCCAAGCCCGGACAGGGATAAACACCGGGGAGCTGTTTTTT.